This TCR beta chain derives from a study of blood T cell repertoires in COVID-19. Turning to the study itself: PBMCs, B-cell-depleted T cells, or T cells were the source of the cDNA or gDNA that made up the material.

As originally analysed: Amplification of reference gene primers provided the estimated nucleated cell counts. TCRdb keeps only in-frame clones here, not all; method: immunoSEQ multiplex PCR. D and trimming were read from the DNA, whereas the V and J calls and clone size are those reported in that table. The table shows approximately 200,000 clones, with roughly 83% occurring only once. Trimming stripped 0 bases from V and 0 bases from J, with 13 bases between. This CDR3 has 17 amino acids. Germline CDR1 SGHTA, CDR2 FQGTGA. This receptor was taken from a woman aged 45-65 years with acute or convalescent COVID-19. The J gene is TRBJ2-3, the V gene TRBV7-3; D call uncertain. The specimen sequenced was peripheral blood. The CDR3 nucleotides read TGTGCCAGCAGCTTAACTTCGGCTAGGAGTAGCACAGATACGCAGTATTTT. It encodes CASSLTSARSSTDTQYF.